Each of the 24 T cell receptor beta chains below was sequenced from the same sample in a study of blood T cell repertoires in COVID-19. Clones were sequenced by immunoSEQ multiplex PCR, and TCRdb holds only the in-frame ones, with some missing. The sample lists about 200,000 clones, 89% occurring once. Specimen: PBMCs or T cells enriched from blood (not recorded which). All receptors come from a woman in her thirties with acute COVID-19.

The CDR3 DNA follows: TGTGCCAGTAGTTCCCCCCAGATGAACACTGAAGCTTTCTTT. It codes for CASSSPQMNTEAFF. The chain has TRBV19 and TRBJ1-1, with D unclear. Germline V lookup: CDR1 LNHDA, CDR2 SQIVND (reference sequence). V was pared by 5 bases and J by 0 bases, with 10 bases between. This CDR3 region has 14 residues.

The chain recombines TRBV7-9 with TRBJ2-7, with 12 bases matching TRBD2. V shed 5 bases, J shed 5 bases, and the junction held 10 bases outside the gene matches. Germline-derived CDR1 and CDR2 are SEHNR and FQNEAQ (reference sequence). The CDR3 has 16 amino acids. CDR3 region: CASSRPSTSGGDEQYF. The CDR3 region has the DNA TGTGCCAGCAGCCGCCCCTCGACTAGCGGGGGTGACGAGCAGTACTTC.

The chain links TRBV27 to TRBJ1-2; no clear D. Trimming left V 2 bases short and J 0 bases short, with 4 bases between. CDR3 size: 13 residues. The germline CDR1 and CDR2 sequences are MNHEY and SMNVEV (reference sequence). CDR3 coding DNA: TGTGCCAGCAGTTTACAGACTAACTATGGCTACACCTTC. It yields the protein CASSLQTNYGYTF.

This clone was seen a single time. The gene calls are TRBV7-9 and TRBJ1-5, with D possibly TRBD1 on 6 matching bases. Germline loops: CDR1 SEHNR, CDR2 FQNEAQ (reference sequence). Trimming stripped 5 bases from V and 5 bases from J, with 10 bases between. CDR3 length equals 13 residues. CDR3 bases: TGTGCCAGCAGCCCCAGGGGAGATCAGCCCCAGCATTTT. Translated: CASSPRGDQPQHF.

The chain couples TRBV30 to TRBJ2-7; 7 positions match TRBD1. CDR1 and CDR2 from the germline V gene are GTSNPN and SVGIG (reference sequence). CDR3 length: 14 amino acids. V dropped 4 bases and J dropped 3; count of bases not matched to a gene: 9. Here the CDR3 reads CAWMMRDSYYEQYF. The CDR3 nucleotides read TGTGCCTGGATGATGAGGGACAGTTACTACGAGCAGTACTTC.

This chain links TRBV24-1 with TRBJ1-2, with 8 bases aligning to TRBD1. The germline CDR1 and CDR2 sequences are KGHDR and SFDVKD. The V segment lost 7 bases and the J segment 2 bases; nucleotides outside the gene matches: 5. The CDR3 is 14 residues long. In DNA form, the CDR3 reads TGTGCCACCAGGGGGACAGGCCCCAACTATGGCTACACCTTC. Its translation: CATRGTGPNYGYTF.

The J gene is TRBJ2-7, the V gene TRBV19, with 11 bases that match TRBD2. V was pared by 5 bases and J by 1 base, with 10 bases of the junction left unmatched. This CDR3 region has 17 residues. Germline V gene lookup returns CDR1 LNHDA and CDR2 SQIVND (reference sequence). CDR3 amino acids: CASSSGQTSGVSYEQYF. The CDR3 nucleotides are TGTGCCAGTAGTTCGGGCCAGACTAGCGGGGTATCCTACGAGCAGTACTTC.

The CDR3 is CASRRGQWSSGNTIYF. CDR3 coding DNA: TGTGCCAGCAGACGGGGACAGTGGAGCTCTGGAAACACCATATATTTT. This chain connects TRBV14 to TRBJ1-3; 7 bases are shared with TRBD1. Germline trimming cut 6 bases from V and 0 bases from J; bases unmatched to any gene: 8. From germline, CDR1 is SGHDN and CDR2 FVKESK. The CDR3 runs 16 residues. The full variable domain, completed using reference TRBV14 and TRBJ1-3, is EAGVTQFPSHSVIEKGQTVTLRCDPISGHDNLYWYRRVMGKEIKFLLHFVKESKQDESGMPNNRFLAERTGGTYSTLKVQPAELEDSGVYFCASRRGQWSSGNTIYFGEGSWLTVV.

V gene TRBV7-8 combines with J gene TRBJ1-1; TRBD1 matches at 7 bases. Germline V gene data show CDR1 as SGHVS and CDR2 as FQNEAQ. J gave up 0 bases and V 5 bases, and 3 bases lay outside the gene matches. The CDR3 runs 14 residues. Here the CDR3 DNA reads TGTGCCAGCAGCCATGGGACAGTGAACACTGAAGCTTTCTTT. It encodes CASSHGTVNTEAFF. The variable domain in full, completed from reference TRBV7-8 and TRBJ1-1, reads GAGVSQSPRYKVAKRGQDVALRCDPISGHVSLFWYQQALGQGPEFLTYFQNEAQLDKSGLPSDRFFAERPEGSVSTLKIQRTQQEDSAVYLCASSHGTVNTEAFFGQGTRLTVV.

This clone was seen a few times. The J gene is TRBJ1-1, the V gene TRBV11-2, with a weak D call TRBD1 (6 bases). Trimming pared 1 base from V and 1 base from J, leaving 10 bases between. The V gene's germline CDR1 is SGHAT and CDR2 FQNNGV. The CDR3 totals 15 residues. The CDR3 coding sequence is TGTGCCAGCAGCTTAGGCGTCAGGGGGAACACTGAAGCTTTCTTT. Amino acid sequence: CASSLGVRGNTEAFF.

The rearrangement links TRBV10-3 to TRBJ2-5, with TRBD1 identical over 9 bases. V lost 6 bases to trimming and J lost 5 bases; unmatched junction nucleotides: 7. Germline lookup yields CDR1 ENHRY and CDR2 SYGVKD. The CDR3 runs 14 residues. CDR3 DNA: TGTGCCATCAGGGGACAGGGCCGGGAGGAGACCCAGTACTTC. Amino acids: CAIRGQGREETQYF.

V and J are TRBV12-1 and TRBJ2-7; the table's D call, TRBD1, was not checked against the DNA. TRBV12-1 is tagged as a pseudogene. The CDR3 covers 15 residues. CDR3 sequence: CASSPPGQGFYEQYF. CDR3 DNA sequence: TGTGCCAGCAGCCCGCCGGGACAGGGATTTTACGAGCAGTACTTC.

V usage is TRBV10-3 and J usage is TRBJ1-1, with TRBD1 matching over 11 bases. The V gene's germline CDR1 is ENHRY and CDR2 SYGVKD. The trim removed 10 bases at V and 4 bases at J, leaving 8 bases unmatched. The CDR3 totals 14 residues. CDR3 protein: CASAGQGAVTEAFF. CDR3 sequence (DNA): TGTGCCAGCGCCGGACAGGGGGCTGTCACTGAAGCTTTCTTT.

The chain has TRBV5-4 and TRBJ2-7, with 10 bases that match TRBD1. V dropped 4 bases and J dropped 1; count of bases not matched to a gene: 8. Germline V gene lookup returns CDR1 SGHNT and CDR2 YYREEE (reference sequence). The CDR3 consists of 16 residues. The CDR3 sequence is CASSPGWGQGSYEQYF. In DNA, the CDR3 is TGTGCCAGCAGCCCCGGATGGGGACAGGGGTCCTACGAGCAGTACTTC.

This sequence joins TRBV15 and TRBJ1-6; 10 bases agree with TRBD1. CDR3 length: 14 amino acids. Trimming at V came to 4 bases and at J to 14 bases, leaving 8 bases not matched to a gene. Germline CDR1 and CDR2: LNHNV and YYDKDF (reference sequence). DNA of the CDR3: TGTGCCACCAGCACGGGACAGGGGATGGGGGCCCTCCACTTT. This gives the protein CATSTGQGMGALHF.

This chain connects TRBV27 to TRBJ1-2; TRBD1 is a possible D gene (6 bases). CDR3 length: 15 amino acids. Looked up from germline, CDR1 is MNHEY and CDR2 is SMNVEV (reference sequence). The ends were cut back, 0 bases at V and 6 bases at J, with 14 bases in the middle. The CDR3 region has the DNA TGTGCCAGCAGTTTATCTAGGACAGCCCTTCATGGCTACACCTTC. Amino acid sequence: CASSLSRTALHGYTF.

The gene calls are TRBV6-5 and TRBJ2-3; weak D call: TRBD1 (6 bases). Deletions cut 8 bases from V and 5 bases from J, with 11 bases between. The CDR3 extends over 12 amino acids. Germline loops: CDR1 MNHEY, CDR2 SVGAGI. The CDR3 sequence is CASDRRLDTQYF. CDR3 nucleotides: TGTGCCAGCGACAGGAGGTTAGATACGCAGTATTTT.

The chain is built from TRBV6-5 and TRBJ1-2; weak D call: TRBD1 (5 bases). V lost 6 bases, J lost 7 bases, and 9 bases lay in between. CDR3 size: 11 residues. Germline V gene lookup returns CDR1 MNHEY and CDR2 SVGAGI. This CDR3 is CASSQGGGYTF. DNA of the CDR3: TGTGCCAGCAGCCAGGGAGGTGGCTACACCTTC.

The chain carries TRBV11-2 and TRBJ1-6; D is unclear. Trimming shortened V by 3 bases and J by 8 bases, and 5 bases separated the two germline ends. This CDR3 region has 12 residues. Germline CDR1 reads SGHAT; CDR2 reads FQNNGV. CDR3 amino acids: CASSLAYSPLHF. The CDR3 DNA reads as TGTGCCAGCAGCTTGGCTTATTCACCCCTCCACTTT.

This clone came up once. A junction boundary mismatches the germline segment, possibly from a read error. The rearrangement uses TRBV11-2 and TRBJ2-7; 7 bases fit TRBD1. CDR3 length: 16 residues. CDR1 is SGHAT, CDR2 FQNNGV, per germline. DNA of the CDR3: TGTGCCAGCAGCTTATCGCTGGGACAGCTATCCTCCGAGCAGTACTTC. Amino acids: CASSLSLGQLSSEQYF.

The chain combines TRBV18 with TRBJ1-5, with unresolved D. CDR3 length: 15 residues. Trimming removed 1 base from V and 2 bases from J, with 9 bases in between. Germline CDR1 is KGHSH and CDR2 is LQKENI. The CDR3 is CASSPRDTRNQPQHF. The DNA for the CDR3 is TGTGCCAGCTCACCACGTGACACCCGCAATCAGCCCCAGCATTTT.

This chain connects TRBV7-2 to TRBJ2-5; possible D gene TRBD1, 6 bases. CDR3 size: 14 residues. Germline-derived CDR1 and CDR2 are SGHTA and FQGNSA. The V end was cut by 5 bases, the J end by 2 bases, with 12 bases between. The CDR3 loop reads CASSLRQAQETQYF. The CDR3, as DNA: TGTGCCAGCAGCCTCCGACAGGCACAAGAGACCCAGTACTTC.

The V and J genes are TRBV4-2 and TRBJ2-7; 11 bases fit TRBD2. In germline, CDR1 is LGHNA, CDR2 YNFKEQ. This CDR3 contains 17 residues. V was pared by 1 base and J by 7 bases, with 12 bases of the junction left unmatched. The CDR3 loop reads CASSQGLPTSGEGEQYF. Here the CDR3 DNA reads TGTGCCAGCAGCCAAGGATTGCCGACTAGCGGGGAGGGTGAGCAGTACTTC.

This sequence joins TRBV6-5 and TRBJ1-6; 7 nucleotides match TRBD1. J lost 2 bases, V lost 9 bases, and 7 bases had no gene match. This CDR3 is 15 amino acids long. CDR1 and CDR2 (germline): MNHEY, SVGAGI. The CDR3 nucleotides are TGTGCCAGTAATCAGGGGGTCACCTATAATTCACCCCTCCACTTT. Protein product: CASNQGVTYNSPLHF.